The 32 T cell receptor beta chains listed next were all sequenced from one sample in a study of blood T cell repertoires in COVID-19. Data came from immunoSEQ multiplex PCR; TCRdb stores just in-frame clones and leaves some out. The repertoire includes under 250,000 clones, 85% to 90% of them detected once, and less than 3% sits in the top ten. Sample: peripheral blood. The receptors were gathered from a woman in her fifties or sixties with acute or convalescent COVID-19.

The CDR3 coding sequence is TGTGCCAGCAGTGGACAACCAGGGGAGACCCAGTACTTC. Amino acids: CASSGQPGETQYF. The chain recombines TRBV2 with TRBJ2-5, with D tentatively TRBD1 (5 bases). V was clipped by 4 bases and J by 5 bases, with 11 bases between them. CDR1 SNHLY and CDR2 FYNNEI come from the germline V gene. CDR3 length: 13 residues.

This rearrangement joins TRBV7-9 to TRBJ2-7, with 12 bases aligning to TRBD2. Germline-derived CDR1 and CDR2 are SEHNR and FQNEAQ (reference sequence). Trimming cost V 5 bases and J 4 bases; bases outside gene matches: 6. The CDR3 runs 15 residues. In nucleotides, the CDR3 is TGTGCCAGCAGCCCCGGCGGGACTAGCGGGTACGAGCAGTACTTC. Its translation is CASSPGGTSGYEQYF.

The V call is TRBV3-1 (or the pseudogene TRBV3-2), the J call TRBJ1-4, with D possibly matching TRBD1 (5 bases). The CDR3 extends over 15 amino acids. Germline loops: CDR1 LGHDT, CDR2 YNNKEL (reference sequence). V gave up 0 bases and J gave up 8 bases, with 13 bases separating them. The CDR3 region has the DNA TGTGCCAGCAGCCAAGATAGGGGCTTCGGGGAAAAACTGTTTTTT. Translated: CASSQDRGFGEKLFF.

The chain has TRBV11-2 and TRBJ2-7; 8 bases match TRBD2. CDR3 length equals 14 residues. CDR1 and CDR2 from the germline V gene are SGHAT and FQNNGV. The ends lost 5 bases at V and 7 bases at J; junction bases unmatched: 10. This CDR3 reads CASSTAAGVGEQYF. CDR3 bases: TGTGCCAGCAGCACTGCAGCGGGGGTAGGGGAGCAGTACTTC. Together with reference TRBV11-2 and TRBJ2-7, the CDR3 gives the full variable domain: EAGVAQSPRYKIIEKRQSVAFWCNPISGHATLYWYQQILGQGPKLLIQFQNNGVVDDSQLPKDRFSAERLKGVDSTLKIQPAKLEDSAVYLCASSTAAGVGEQYFGPGTRLTVT.

This clone has only one observation. The rearrangement joins TRBV7-9 to TRBJ1-4; D is undetermined. This CDR3 region has 11 residues. Germline loops: CDR1 SEHNR, CDR2 FQNEAQ (reference sequence). Trimming shortened V by 11 bases and J by 3 bases, and 7 bases separated the two germline ends. The CDR3: CAGGSNEKLFF. For the CDR3, the DNA is TGTGCCGGCGGGTCTAATGAAAAACTGTTTTTT.

This chain joins TRBV11-1 and TRBJ2-7, with D possibly TRBD1 on 6 matching bases. V lost 6 bases and J lost 1, with 16 bases in between. Per the germline V gene, CDR1 is SGHAT and CDR2 is FQDESV (reference sequence). CDR3 length equals 15 residues. CDR3 loop: CASSPGQSGSYEQYF. CDR3 nucleotides: TGTGCCAGCAGTCCTGGACAGTCGGGTTCCTACGAGCAGTACTTC.

The chain joins TRBV10-2 to TRBJ1-3, with D unresolved. The CDR3 has 12 residues. Trimming stripped 6 bases from V and 0 bases from J, with 3 bases between. CDR1 and CDR2 (germline): WSHSY, SAAADI. The DNA of the CDR3 is TGCGCCAGCAGGGCCTCTGGAAACACCATATATTTT. It codes for CASRASGNTIYF.

This clone has more than one count but fewer than ten. The J gene is TRBJ1-2, the V gene TRBV25-1; TRBD1 agrees at 9 bases. Germline CDR1 and CDR2: MGHDK and SYGVNS. V was pared by 7 bases and J by 2 bases, with 8 bases of the junction left unmatched. CDR3 length: 15 residues. The CDR3 DNA reads as TGTGCCAGCAAAGTGGAACAGGGGGCGAACTATGGCTACACCTTC. This sequence encodes CASKVEQGANYGYTF.

This clone was found once. The CDR3 region has the DNA TGTGCCAGCAGAACGACAGGGCTGGCTTTCTTT. Its translation: CASRTTGLAFF. V gene TRBV28 combines with J gene TRBJ1-1, with TRBD1 matching 7 bases. The CDR3 spans 11 residues. The trim removed 6 bases at V and 11 bases at J, leaving 6 bases unmatched. Germline CDR1 MDHEN, CDR2 SYDVKM.

The V call is TRBV6-4, the J call TRBJ1-6; a possible D gene is TRBD1 (5 bases). V lost 2 bases and J 0 bases, leaving 5 bases between the germline ends. The CDR3 spans 15 residues. Germline CDR1 MRHNA, CDR2 SNTAGT. CDR3 DNA sequence: TGTGCCAGCAGTGACGACAGCTCCTATAATTCACCCCTCCACTTT. Protein: CASSDDSSYNSPLHF.

The genes are TRBV19 and TRBJ2-3; D might be TRBD1 (5 bases). Trimming cost V 5 bases and J 5 bases, with 14 bases left between them. The CDR3 is 14 amino acids. In germline, CDR1 is LNHDA, CDR2 SQIVND (reference sequence). The CDR3 reads CASSWAPGLDTQYF. CDR3 in DNA: TGTGCCAGTAGTTGGGCGCCAGGGCTAGATACGCAGTATTTT.

The rearrangement joins TRBV19 to TRBJ2-7; D is unresolved. The CDR3 runs to 14 residues. Germline CDR1 is LNHDA and CDR2 is SQIVND (reference sequence). The ends were cut back, 0 bases at V and 3 bases at J, with 9 bases in the middle. The CDR3 region is CASSIDSGRYEQYF. The CDR3, as DNA: TGTGCCAGTAGTATAGACAGTGGCCGCTACGAGCAGTACTTC.

The CDR3 DNA is TGTGCCAGCAGTGGGGGATATAGGGGCCCTCAGCCCCAGCATTTT. It is translated as CASSGGYRGPQPQHF. V usage is TRBV2 and J usage is TRBJ1-5; tentatively, D is TRBD1 (5 bases). The CDR3 consists of 15 residues. Germline V gene lookup returns CDR1 SNHLY and CDR2 FYNNEI. Trimming pared 4 bases from V and 6 bases from J, leaving 16 bases between.

This sequence joins TRBV7-9 and TRBJ1-1, with 8 bases that match TRBD1. CDR1 and CDR2 from the germline V gene are SEHNR and FQNEAQ (reference sequence). The CDR3 totals 18 residues. The V and J ends lost 4 bases and 5 bases, in that order; junction bases with no gene match: 18. The DNA for the CDR3 is TGTGCCAGCAGCTCCCTCGGACAGGGATTCCTTCGGGAGACTGAAGCTTTCTTT. Its protein is CASSSLGQGFLRETEAFF.

The J gene is TRBJ1-5, the V gene TRBV15; 8 bases line up with TRBD1. CDR1 is LNHNV, CDR2 YYDKDF, per germline (reference sequence). With V trimmed by 6 bases and J by 6 bases, 4 bases remained unmatched. The CDR3 is 13 amino acids. The chain's CDR3 is CATSRQGSQPQHF. The CDR3 nucleotides are TGTGCCACCAGTCGACAGGGGTCTCAGCCCCAGCATTTT.

The count of this clone is one. The genes are TRBV27 and TRBJ2-2; possibly TRBD1 for D (6 bases). Looked up from germline, CDR1 is MNHEY and CDR2 is SMNVEV (reference sequence). Trimming shortened V by 1 base and J by 5 bases, and 8 bases separated the two germline ends. CDR3 length equals 14 residues. The CDR3 sequence: CASSLYQGTGELFF. CDR3 in DNA: TGTGCCAGCAGTTTATATCAGGGGACCGGGGAGCTGTTTTTT.

This clone was recorded once. V usage is TRBV19 and J usage is TRBJ1-6; D might be TRBD1 (6 bases). Germline V gene data show CDR1 as LNHDA and CDR2 as SQIVND (reference sequence). The CDR3 is 15 amino acids. V dropped 3 bases and J dropped 6 bases, with 12 bases sitting between them. The chain's CDR3 is CASSILDRPNSPLHF. For the CDR3, the DNA is TGTGCCAGTAGTATCCTTGACAGGCCTAATTCACCCCTCCACTTT.

This rearrangement joins TRBV18 to TRBJ1-3; D unresolved. The V gene's germline CDR1 is KGHSH and CDR2 LQKENI. The CDR3 length is 13 residues. CDR3 protein: CGKEQPSGNTIYF. CDR3 nucleotides: TGTGGGAAAGAACAGCCCTCTGGAAACACCATATATTTT.

The chain employs TRBV28 and TRBJ1-6, with D maybe TRBD1 (5 bases). There are 13 residues in the CDR3. V was shortened by 5 bases and J by 10 bases, with 12 bases between the two germline ends. Germline assignment: CDR1 MDHEN and CDR2 SYDVKM. The DNA of the CDR3 is TGTGCCAGCAGTCGGGCCAGGGTCTCACCCCTCCACTTT. This translates into CASSRARVSPLHF.

The count of this clone is one. The chain is built from TRBV7-2 and TRBJ1-1; D remains ambiguous. There are 14 residues in the CDR3. Per germline, CDR1 SGHTA and CDR2 FQGNSA. The ends were cut back, 0 bases at V and 1 base at J, with 6 bases in the middle. Here the CDR3 DNA reads TGTGCCAGCAGCTTAGCGCTCAGGAACACTGAAGCTTTCTTT. Translating gives CASSLALRNTEAFF.

This chain joins TRBV7-2 and TRBJ1-2; TRBD1 matches at 7 bases. The germline CDR1 and CDR2 sequences are SGHTA and FQGNSA. With 5 bases clipped from V and 9 bases from J, the junction kept 12 bases outside the gene matches. This CDR3 is 14 amino acids long. The CDR3 DNA follows: TGTGCCAGCAGCCAAAGGGGGCAGGTCGGGCGCTACACCTTC. Translated, it gives CASSQRGQVGRYTF.

The chain joins TRBV5-1 to TRBJ1-4; TRBD1 aligns across 9 bases. The CDR3 sequence is 14 residues long. The J segment lost 8 bases and the V segment lost 0 bases, leaving 2 bases of the junction unmatched. Looked up from germline, CDR1 is SGHRS and CDR2 is YFSETQ. This CDR3 reads CASSLETGGEKLFF. Here the CDR3 DNA reads TGCGCCAGCAGCTTGGAGACAGGGGGGGAAAAACTGTTTTTT.

This clone was detected a few times. The CDR3 region has the DNA TGTGCCAGCAGTGAAGCCTCCGGGACATATGGCTACACCTTC. It yields the protein CASSEASGTYGYTF. This sequence joins TRBV2 and TRBJ1-2; D may be TRBD1 (6 bases). The CDR3 is 14 amino acids. Trimming shortened V by 0 bases and J by 5 bases, and 10 bases separated the two germline ends. In germline, CDR1 is SNHLY, CDR2 FYNNEI.

The chain carries TRBV19 and TRBJ1-5; 7 nucleotides match TRBD1. The CDR3 extends over 13 amino acids. With V trimmed by 9 bases and J by 5 bases, 7 bases remained unmatched. CDR1 LNHDA and CDR2 SQIVND come from the germline V gene (reference sequence). This CDR3 is CASAQGIDQPQHF. The CDR3 DNA is TGTGCCAGCGCACAGGGGATCGATCAGCCCCAGCATTTT.

The J gene is TRBJ2-1, the V gene TRBV29-1; D perhaps matches TRBD2 (6 bases). V lost 3 bases, J lost 3 bases, and 15 bases lay in between. CDR3 length: 15 residues. Germline CDR1 reads SQVTM; CDR2 reads ANQGSEA. This chain's CDR3 is CSVDLGAAGYNEQFF. The CDR3 nucleotides read TGCAGCGTTGATCTAGGGGCAGCGGGCTACAATGAGCAGTTCTTC.

This clone showed up just once. CDR3 nucleotides: TGTGCCAGTATGGGGGACAGACGCTATGGCTACACCTTC. Amino acid sequence: CASMGDRRYGYTF. V gene TRBV19 combines with J gene TRBJ1-2; TRBD1 matches at 7 bases. The V segment lost 7 bases and the J segment 4 bases; nucleotides outside the gene matches: 6. Germline values: CDR1 LNHDA, CDR2 SQIVND (reference sequence). This CDR3 has 13 residues.

CDR3 residues: CASSSGVTQYF. DNA of the CDR3: TGTGCCAGCAGCTCGGGGGTTACGCAGTATTTT. The V call is TRBV3-1 (or the pseudogene TRBV3-2), the J call TRBJ2-3, with D possibly matching TRBD2 (6 bases). CDR3 length: 11 residues. V shed 5 bases and J shed 8 bases, with 8 bases lying between them. The germline gives CDR1 LGHDT, CDR2 YNNKEL (reference sequence).

This clone was recorded only once. CDR3 in amino acids: CASSLGQGASGYTF. CDR3 nucleotide sequence: TGTGCCAGCAGCTTGGGGCAGGGGGCGAGTGGCTACACCTTC. This chain joins TRBV5-6 and TRBJ1-2; 8 nucleotides agree with TRBD1. The germline gives CDR1 SGHDT, CDR2 YYEEEE. This CDR3 spans 14 amino acids. The V and J ends lost 0 bases and 7 bases, in that order; junction bases with no gene match: 5.

The rearrangement uses TRBV28 and TRBJ2-7; tentatively, D is TRBD2 (6 bases). Between the trimmed V and J ends, which lost 6 bases and 6 bases, there was a span of 18 bases. Germline values: CDR1 MDHEN, CDR2 SYDVKM. The CDR3 length is 14 residues. CDR3 DNA sequence: TGTGCCAGCAGCCGCCAAAGGGTAGCGGCCGAGCAGTACTTC. The encoded protein is CASSRQRVAAEQYF.

V and J are TRBV18 and TRBJ1-4; 7 positions match TRBD1. Trimming took 4 bases from V and 4 from J; bases not matched to a gene: 6. CDR1 is KGHSH and CDR2 is LQKENI in the germline V gene. The CDR3 loop spans 15 amino acids. CDR3 loop: CASSRTGQSNEKLFF. The CDR3 DNA follows: TGTGCCAGCTCACGCACGGGACAGAGTAATGAAAAACTGTTTTTT.

V is TRBV12-3 or TRBV12-4 and J is TRBJ1-1, with unresolved D. The CDR3 has 13 amino acids. With 3 bases removed from V and 0 bases from J, the gap between germline ends came to 5 bases. The CDR3 sequence: CASSFQLNTEAFF. The CDR3 bases are TGTGCCAGCAGTTTTCAATTGAACACTGAAGCTTTCTTT.

V is TRBV18 and J is TRBJ2-5, with 9 bases fitting TRBD1. The V gene's germline CDR1 is KGHSH and CDR2 LQKENI. The CDR3 is made up of 13 amino acids. The J segment lost 5 bases and the V segment lost 4 bases, leaving 2 bases of the junction unmatched. CDR3 protein: CASSRDREETQYF. The CDR3 DNA follows: TGTGCCAGCTCACGGGACAGGGAGGAGACCCAGTACTTC.